Described below is a single T cell receptor beta chain sequence and its context. Random-hexamer reverse transcription was applied to about 0.45 to 1 ug RNA. MiXCR, run by TCRdb on the immunoSEQ multiplex PCR reads, gives a single entry per CDR3 protein. The table includes about 200,000 distinct CDR3 sequences, 95% detected once. The sample comes from a study of CD8 T cells in Susac syndrome. Germline V CDR1 and CDR2: SQVTM, ANQGSEA. V was shortened by 5 bases and J by 0 bases, with 10 bases between the two germline ends. This CDR3 spans 14 amino acids. J is TRBJ2-2 and V is TRBV29-1; perhaps TRBD1 as D (6 bases). Sequencing was carried out using CD4+ T cells from PBMCs. The source is a human donor in good health. CDR3 coding DNA: TGCAGCGTTACAGGGCGGGCGAACACCGGGGAGCTGTTTTTT. Protein sequence: CSVTGRANTGELFF.